The rows below give T cell receptor beta chains drawn from one sample of a study of T cells in Graves' hyperthyroidism and ophthalmopathy. MiXCR, applied by TCRdb to the multiplex PCR reads, yields one record per CDR3 protein. The sample contains 360,000 or so distinct CDR3 sequences, about 18% of which appear only once. The specimen sequenced was blood. These receptors all come from a woman in her late teens or twenties with Graves' hyperthyroidism. CDR3s include the opening cysteine and the closing phenylalanine or tryptophan. A D gene is named only where the DNA matches it firmly. Clone size is shown for a subset of rows, as once, few, many or a class of expanded clone.

V gene: TRBV20-1
D gene: TRBD1
J gene: TRBJ1-1
clone size: many
CDR3 protein: CSAQQGMYGDTEAFF
CDR3 DNA: TGCAGTGCTCAACAGGGGATGTACGGAGACACTGAAGCTTTCTTT

V gene: TRBV6-1
D gene: -
J gene: TRBJ2-5
clone size: many
CDR3 protein: CASSPSAETQYF
CDR3 DNA: TGTGCCAGCAGCCCCTCCGCCGAGACCCAGTACTTC

V gene: TRBV2
D gene: TRBD1
J gene: TRBJ2-7
clone size: many
CDR3 protein: CASRRQGAVYEQYF
CDR3 DNA: TGTGCCAGCAGGCGACAGGGGGCGGTCTACGAGCAGTACTTC

V gene: TRBV11-2
D gene: TRBD1
J gene: TRBJ2-5
clone size: many
CDR3 protein: CASSLGRDRTGTQYF
CDR3 DNA: TGTGCCAGCAGCTTAGGCCGGGACAGAACGGGGACCCAGTACTTC

V gene: TRBV6-1
D gene: TRBD2
J gene: TRBJ2-2
clone size: -
CDR3 protein: CASSGPRAGDPTGELFF
CDR3 DNA: TGTGCCAGCAGTGGGCCCCGGGCGGGGGACCCAACCGGGGAGCTGTTTTTT

V gene: TRBV12-3/TRBV12-4
D gene: -
J gene: TRBJ1-5
clone size: many
CDR3 protein: CASSPQLGAWPQHF
CDR3 DNA: TGTGCCAGCAGTCCCCAGTTGGGTGCGTGGCCCCAGCATTTT

V gene: TRBV12-3/TRBV12-4
D gene: TRBD1
J gene: TRBJ1-3
clone size: many
CDR3 protein: CASTQGASGNTIYF
CDR3 DNA: TGTGCCAGCACGCAGGGGGCCTCTGGAAACACCATATATTTT

V gene: TRBV18
D gene: -
J gene: TRBJ1-1
clone size: many
CDR3 protein: CASSPTGYTEAFF
CDR3 DNA: TGTGCCAGCTCACCCACCGGATACACTGAAGCTTTCTTT

V gene: TRBV18
D gene: -
J gene: TRBJ2-7
clone size: many
CDR3 protein: CASSPPGDADEQYF
CDR3 DNA: TGTGCCAGCTCACCACCGGGGGATGCGGACGAGCAGTACTTC

V gene: TRBV6-1
D gene: -
J gene: TRBJ1-1
clone size: many
CDR3 protein: CASSDREAFF
CDR3 DNA: TGTGCCAGCAGCGACAGAGAAGCTTTCTTT

V gene: TRBV27
D gene: -
J gene: TRBJ1-1
clone size: many
CDR3 protein: CASSLTGTEAFF
CDR3 DNA: TGTGCCAGCAGTTTAACGGGGACTGAAGCTTTCTTT

V gene: TRBV5-1
D gene: -
J gene: TRBJ2-2
clone size: -
CDR3 protein: CASAQVAWNTGELFF
CDR3 DNA: TGCGCCAGCGCCCAGGTGGCATGGAACACCGGGGAGCTGTTTTTT

V gene: TRBV10-3
D gene: -
J gene: TRBJ1-1
clone size: -
CDR3 protein: CAISGGPSVVIAETFF
CDR3 DNA: TGTGCCATCAGTGGTGGGCCCTCCGTTGTCATCGCGGAAACTTTCTTT

V gene: TRBV7-6
D gene: -
J gene: TRBJ2-6
clone size: few
CDR3 protein: CASSLVASPAHGANVLTF
CDR3 DNA: TGTGCCAGCAGCTTGGTTGCCAGCCCAGCCCATGGGGCCAACGTCCTGACTTTC

V gene: TRBV27
D gene: -
J gene: TRBJ1-2
clone size: many
CDR3 protein: CASSLSKVGRGYGYTF
CDR3 DNA: TGTGCCAGCAGTTTATCGAAGGTGGGGAGAGGCTATGGCTACACCTTC

V gene: TRBV3-1
D gene: TRBD1
J gene: TRBJ2-5
clone size: many
CDR3 protein: CASSQEGTEYQETQYF
CDR3 DNA: TGTGCCAGCAGCCAAGAGGGGACAGAGTACCAAGAGACCCAGTACTTC

V gene: TRBV6-1
D gene: -
J gene: TRBJ1-2
clone size: -
CDR3 protein: CASSEWQGSYGYTF
CDR3 DNA: TGTGCCAGCAGTGAATGGCAGGGGTCCTATGGCTACACCTTC

V gene: TRBV27
D gene: TRBD2
J gene: TRBJ2-5
clone size: -
CDR3 protein: CASSFRGREAQYF
CDR3 DNA: TGTGCCAGCAGTTTTAGGGGTCGGGAGGCCCAGTACTTC

V gene: TRBV20-1
D gene: -
J gene: TRBJ2-5
clone size: many
CDR3 protein: CSARDGSGASRETQYF
CDR3 DNA: TGCAGTGCTAGAGATGGGTCGGGGGCTTCCAGGGAGACCCAGTACTTC

V gene: TRBV25-1
D gene: -
J gene: TRBJ2-2
clone size: many
CDR3 protein: CASLRGPGTTLEDTGELFF
CDR3 DNA: TGTGCCAGCCTGAGGGGGCCCGGGACTACTCTTGAGGACACCGGGGAGCTGTTTTTT

V gene: TRBV7-8
D gene: -
J gene: TRBJ1-2
clone size: many
CDR3 protein: CASSSRRNHYGYTF
CDR3 DNA: TGTGCCAGCAGCTCTCGACGCAATCACTATGGCTACACCTTC

V gene: TRBV6-1
D gene: -
J gene: TRBJ1-1
clone size: -
CDR3 protein: CASSEVGAGAEAFF
CDR3 DNA: TGTGCCAGCAGTGAAGTTGGTGCAGGGGCGGAAGCTTTCTTT

V gene: TRBV27
D gene: -
J gene: TRBJ1-2
clone size: many
CDR3 protein: CASTPSGGYLYGYTF
CDR3 DNA: TGTGCCAGCACCCCCAGCGGGGGCTACCTCTATGGCTACACCTTC

V gene: TRBV20-1
D gene: TRBD2
J gene: TRBJ2-5
clone size: many
CDR3 protein: CSARDGLAVVETQYF
CDR3 DNA: TGCAGTGCTAGAGATGGGCTAGCGGTGGTAGAGACCCAGTACTTC

V gene: TRBV12-3/TRBV12-4
D gene: -
J gene: TRBJ1-5
clone size: -
CDR3 protein: CATTRGSSNQPQHF
CDR3 DNA: TGTGCCACGACTAGGGGAAGTAGCAATCAGCCCCAGCATTTT

V gene: TRBV11-2
D gene: -
J gene: TRBJ1-2
clone size: many
CDR3 protein: CASSLLTIRGYTF
CDR3 DNA: TGTGCCAGCAGCTTATTGACGATAAGAGGCTACACCTTC